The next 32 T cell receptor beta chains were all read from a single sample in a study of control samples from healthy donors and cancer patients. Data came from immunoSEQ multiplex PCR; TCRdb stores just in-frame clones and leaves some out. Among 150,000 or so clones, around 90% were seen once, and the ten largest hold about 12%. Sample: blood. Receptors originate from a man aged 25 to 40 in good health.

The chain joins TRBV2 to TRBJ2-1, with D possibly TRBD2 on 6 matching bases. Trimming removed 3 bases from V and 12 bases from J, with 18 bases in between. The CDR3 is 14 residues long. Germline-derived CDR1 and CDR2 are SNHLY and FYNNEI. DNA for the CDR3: TGTGCCAGCAGTGACTCCCCACCTAGCGTGGGGCAGTTCTTC. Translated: CASSDSPPSVGQFF.

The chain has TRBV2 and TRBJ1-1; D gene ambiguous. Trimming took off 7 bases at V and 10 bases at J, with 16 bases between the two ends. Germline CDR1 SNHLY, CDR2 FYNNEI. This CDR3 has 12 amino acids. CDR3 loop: CASNEGSIGAFF. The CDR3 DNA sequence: TGTGCCAGCAACGAAGGGTCGATCGGAGCTTTCTTT.

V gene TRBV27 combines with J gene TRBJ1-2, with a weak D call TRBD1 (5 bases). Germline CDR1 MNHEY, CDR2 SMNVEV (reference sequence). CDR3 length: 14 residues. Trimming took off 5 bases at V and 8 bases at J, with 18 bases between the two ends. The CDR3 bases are TGTGCCAGCAGTCTCACCTATACGACAGCCGGCTACACCTTC. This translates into CASSLTYTTAGYTF.

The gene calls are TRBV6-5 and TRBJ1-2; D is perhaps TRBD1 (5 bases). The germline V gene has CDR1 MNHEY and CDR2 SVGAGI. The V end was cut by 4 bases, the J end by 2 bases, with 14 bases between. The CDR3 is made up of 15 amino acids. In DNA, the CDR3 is TGTGCCAGCAGTTTTTCCAGGGTTCGAAACTATGGCTACACCTTC. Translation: CASSFSRVRNYGYTF.

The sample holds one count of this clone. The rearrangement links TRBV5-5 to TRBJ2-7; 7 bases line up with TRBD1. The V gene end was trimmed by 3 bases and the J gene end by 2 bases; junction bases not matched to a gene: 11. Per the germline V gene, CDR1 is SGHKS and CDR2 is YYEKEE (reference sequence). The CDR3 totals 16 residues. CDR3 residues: CASSSFGGQRTYEQYF. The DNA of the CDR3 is TGTGCCAGCAGCTCCTTTGGGGGACAGAGAACCTACGAGCAGTACTTC.

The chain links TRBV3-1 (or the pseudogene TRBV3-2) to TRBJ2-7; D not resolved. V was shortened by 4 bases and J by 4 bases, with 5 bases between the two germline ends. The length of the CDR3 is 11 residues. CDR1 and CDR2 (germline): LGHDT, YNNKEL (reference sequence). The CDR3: CASSLQYEQYF. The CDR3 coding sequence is TGTGCCAGCAGCCTCCAATACGAGCAGTACTTC.

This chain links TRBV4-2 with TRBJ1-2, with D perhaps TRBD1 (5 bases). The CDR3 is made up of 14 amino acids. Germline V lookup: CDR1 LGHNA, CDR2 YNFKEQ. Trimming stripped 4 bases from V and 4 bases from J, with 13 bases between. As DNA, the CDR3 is TGTGCCAGCAGCCGCCCAGGGTTTCCCTATGGCTACACCTTC. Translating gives CASSRPGFPYGYTF.

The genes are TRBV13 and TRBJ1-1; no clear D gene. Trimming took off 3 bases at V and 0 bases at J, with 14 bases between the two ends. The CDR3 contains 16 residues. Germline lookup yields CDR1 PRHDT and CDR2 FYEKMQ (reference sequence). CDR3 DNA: TGTGCCAGCAGCTTCCTAAGGGAAGGGATGAACACTGAAGCTTTCTTT. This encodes CASSFLREGMNTEAFF.

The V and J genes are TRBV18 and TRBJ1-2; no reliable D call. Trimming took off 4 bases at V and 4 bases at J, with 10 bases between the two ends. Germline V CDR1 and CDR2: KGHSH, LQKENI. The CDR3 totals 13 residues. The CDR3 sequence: CASSRGRSYGYTF. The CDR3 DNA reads TGTGCCAGCTCACGCGGGAGATCCTATGGCTACACCTTC.

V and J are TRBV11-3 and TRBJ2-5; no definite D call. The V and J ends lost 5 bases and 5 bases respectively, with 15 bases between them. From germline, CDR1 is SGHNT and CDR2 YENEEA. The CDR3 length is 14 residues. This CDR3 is CASSPPGPGETQYF. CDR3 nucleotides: TGTGCCAGCAGCCCACCGGGTCCCGGGGAGACCCAGTACTTC.

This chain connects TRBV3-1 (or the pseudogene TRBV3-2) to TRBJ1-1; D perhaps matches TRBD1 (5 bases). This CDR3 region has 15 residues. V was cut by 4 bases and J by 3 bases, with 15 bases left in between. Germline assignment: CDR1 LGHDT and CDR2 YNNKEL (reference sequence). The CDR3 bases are TGTGCCAGCAGCCCCTGGGGGAAATCGGACACTGAAGCTTTCTTT. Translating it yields CASSPWGKSDTEAFF.

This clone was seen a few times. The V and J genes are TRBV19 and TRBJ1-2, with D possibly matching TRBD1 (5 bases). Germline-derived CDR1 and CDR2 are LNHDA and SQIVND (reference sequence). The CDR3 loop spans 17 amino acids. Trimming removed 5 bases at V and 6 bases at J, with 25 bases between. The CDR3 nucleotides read TGTGCCAGTAGTCCAGCACCAAACGACCCGGGGGACCATGGCTACACCTTC. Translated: CASSPAPNDPGDHGYTF.

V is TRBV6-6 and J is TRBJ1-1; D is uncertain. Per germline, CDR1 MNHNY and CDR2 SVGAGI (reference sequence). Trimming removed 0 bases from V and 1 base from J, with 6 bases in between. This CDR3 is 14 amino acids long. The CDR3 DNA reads TGTGCCAGCAGTTACTCGCCGTGGAACACTGAAGCTTTCTTT. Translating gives CASSYSPWNTEAFF.

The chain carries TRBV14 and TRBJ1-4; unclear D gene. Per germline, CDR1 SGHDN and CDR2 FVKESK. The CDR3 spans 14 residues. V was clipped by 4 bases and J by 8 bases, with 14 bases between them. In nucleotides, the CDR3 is TGTGCCAGCAGCCCAACAGCCGTGGAGGAAAAACTGTTTTTT. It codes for CASSPTAVEEKLFF.

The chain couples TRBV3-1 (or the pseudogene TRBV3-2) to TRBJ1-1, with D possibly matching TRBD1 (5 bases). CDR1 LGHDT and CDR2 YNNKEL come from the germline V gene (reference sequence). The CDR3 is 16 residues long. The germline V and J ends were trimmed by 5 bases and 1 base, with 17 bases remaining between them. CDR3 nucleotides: TGTGCCAGCAGCACAAGCGGCCGGGGCTCGAACACTGAAGCTTTCTTT. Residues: CASSTSGRGSNTEAFF.

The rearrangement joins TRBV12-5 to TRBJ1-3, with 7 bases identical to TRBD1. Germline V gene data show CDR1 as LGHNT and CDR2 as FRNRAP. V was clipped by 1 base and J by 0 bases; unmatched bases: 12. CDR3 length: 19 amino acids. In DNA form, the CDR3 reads TGTGCTAGTGGTTTGGAGACAGGGCGCGGCCAATACTCTGGAAACACCATATATTTT. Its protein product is CASGLETGRGQYSGNTIYF.

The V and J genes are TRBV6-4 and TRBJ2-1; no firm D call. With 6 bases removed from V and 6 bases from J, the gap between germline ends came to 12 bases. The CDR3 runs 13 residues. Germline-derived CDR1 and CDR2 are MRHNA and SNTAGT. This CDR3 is CASSQDGFNEQFF. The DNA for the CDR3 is TGTGCCAGCAGCCAGGACGGATTCAATGAGCAGTTCTTC.

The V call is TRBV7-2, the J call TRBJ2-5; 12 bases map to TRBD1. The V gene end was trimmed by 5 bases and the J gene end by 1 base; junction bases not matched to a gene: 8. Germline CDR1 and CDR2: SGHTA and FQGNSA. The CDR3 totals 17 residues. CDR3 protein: CASSPSRDRGPQETQYF. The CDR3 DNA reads TGTGCCAGCAGCCCGTCCCGGGACAGGGGGCCCCAAGAGACCCAGTACTTC.

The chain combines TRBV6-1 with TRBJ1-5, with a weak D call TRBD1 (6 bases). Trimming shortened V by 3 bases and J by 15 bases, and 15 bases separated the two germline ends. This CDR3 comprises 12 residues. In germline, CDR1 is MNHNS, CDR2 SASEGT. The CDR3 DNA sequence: TGTGCCAGCAGTGATAATCCGGGACAAAGGCATTTT. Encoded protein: CASSDNPGQRHF.

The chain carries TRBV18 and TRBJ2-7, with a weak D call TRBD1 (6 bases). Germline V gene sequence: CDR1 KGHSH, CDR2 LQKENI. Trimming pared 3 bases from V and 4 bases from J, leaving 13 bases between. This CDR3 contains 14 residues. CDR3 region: CASSPRDTLYEQYF. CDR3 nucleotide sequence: TGTGCCAGCTCACCCCGGGACACATTATACGAGCAGTACTTC. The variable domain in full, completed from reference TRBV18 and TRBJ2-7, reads NAGVMQNPRHLVRRRGQEARLRCSPMKGHSHVYWYRQLPEEGLKFMVYLQKENIIDESGMPKERFSAEFPKEGPSILRIQQVVRGDSAAYFCASSPRDTLYEQYFGPGTRLTVT.

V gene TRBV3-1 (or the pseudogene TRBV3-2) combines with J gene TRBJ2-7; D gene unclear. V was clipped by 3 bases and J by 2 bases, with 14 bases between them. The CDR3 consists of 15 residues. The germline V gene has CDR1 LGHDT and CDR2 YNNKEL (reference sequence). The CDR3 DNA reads TGTGCCAGCAGCCACCTAACGACGGTGGCCTACGAGCAGTACTTC. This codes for CASSHLTTVAYEQYF.

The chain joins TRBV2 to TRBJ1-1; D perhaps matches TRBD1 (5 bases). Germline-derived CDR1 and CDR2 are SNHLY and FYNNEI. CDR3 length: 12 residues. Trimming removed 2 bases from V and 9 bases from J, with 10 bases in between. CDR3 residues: CASSEFGGKAFF. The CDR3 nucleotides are TGTGCCAGCAGTGAATTTGGGGGAAAAGCTTTCTTT.

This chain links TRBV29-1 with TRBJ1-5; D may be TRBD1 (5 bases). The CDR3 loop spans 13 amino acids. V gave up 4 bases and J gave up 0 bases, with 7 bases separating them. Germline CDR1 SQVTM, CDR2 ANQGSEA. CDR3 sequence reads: CSVAGNSNQPQHF. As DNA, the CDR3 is TGCAGCGTTGCAGGGAATAGCAATCAGCCCCAGCATTTT.

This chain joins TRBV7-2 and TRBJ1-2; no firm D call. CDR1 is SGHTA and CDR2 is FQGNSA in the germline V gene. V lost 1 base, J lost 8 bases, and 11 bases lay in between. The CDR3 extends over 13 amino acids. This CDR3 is CASSLVEGWGYTF. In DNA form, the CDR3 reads TGTGCCAGCAGCTTAGTCGAAGGATGGGGCTACACCTTC.

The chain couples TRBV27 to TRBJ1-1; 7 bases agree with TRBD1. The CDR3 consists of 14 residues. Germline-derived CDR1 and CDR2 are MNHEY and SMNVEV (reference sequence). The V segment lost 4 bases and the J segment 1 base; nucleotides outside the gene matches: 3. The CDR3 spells CASSWTGENTEAFF. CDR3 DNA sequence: TGTGCCAGCAGTTGGACAGGTGAGAACACTGAAGCTTTCTTT.

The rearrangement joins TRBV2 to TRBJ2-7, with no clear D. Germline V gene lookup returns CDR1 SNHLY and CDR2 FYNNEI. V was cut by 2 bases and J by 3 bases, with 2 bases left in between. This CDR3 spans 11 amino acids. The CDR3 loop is CASSELYEQYF. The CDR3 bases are TGTGCCAGCAGTGAACTCTACGAGCAGTACTTC.

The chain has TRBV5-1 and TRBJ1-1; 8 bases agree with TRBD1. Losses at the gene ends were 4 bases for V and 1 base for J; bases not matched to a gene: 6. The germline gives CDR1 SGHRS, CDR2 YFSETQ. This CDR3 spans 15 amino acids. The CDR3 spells CASSPGQVTNTEAFF. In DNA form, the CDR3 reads TGCGCCAGCAGCCCGGGACAGGTCACGAACACTGAAGCTTTCTTT.

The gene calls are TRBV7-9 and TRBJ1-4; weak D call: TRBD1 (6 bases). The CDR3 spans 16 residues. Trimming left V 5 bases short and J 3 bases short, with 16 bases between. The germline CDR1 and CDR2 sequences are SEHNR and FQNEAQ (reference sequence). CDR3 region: CASSSPYGQSNEKLFF. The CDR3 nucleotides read TGTGCCAGCAGCAGCCCCTACGGACAGTCTAATGAAAAACTGTTTTTT.

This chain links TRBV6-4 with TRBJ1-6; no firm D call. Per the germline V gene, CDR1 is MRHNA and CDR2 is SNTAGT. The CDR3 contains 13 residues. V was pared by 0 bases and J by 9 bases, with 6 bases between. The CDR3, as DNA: TGTGCCAGCAGTGACTCCTGGAGTTCACCCCTCCACTTT. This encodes CASSDSWSSPLHF.

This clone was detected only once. CDR3 bases: TGTGCCAGCTCACCCGCGAGGGATACTGAAGCTTTCTTT. It translates to CASSPARDTEAFF. The genes are TRBV18 and TRBJ1-1, with D uncertain. Looked up from germline, CDR1 is KGHSH and CDR2 is LQKENI. V was cut by 3 bases and J by 5 bases, with 10 bases left in between. The CDR3 covers 13 residues.

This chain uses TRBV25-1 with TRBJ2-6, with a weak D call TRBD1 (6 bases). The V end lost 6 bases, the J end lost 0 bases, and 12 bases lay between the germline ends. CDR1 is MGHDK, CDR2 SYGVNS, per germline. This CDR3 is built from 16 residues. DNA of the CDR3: TGTGCCAGCAGGGCAGACAGGAGCTCTGGGGCCAACGTCCTGACTTTC. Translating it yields CASRADRSSGANVLTF.

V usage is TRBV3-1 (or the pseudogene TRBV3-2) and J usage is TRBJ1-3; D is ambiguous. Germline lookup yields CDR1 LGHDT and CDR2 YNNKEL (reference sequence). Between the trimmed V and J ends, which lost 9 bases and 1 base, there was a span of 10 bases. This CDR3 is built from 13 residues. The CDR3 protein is CASSPRSGNTIYF. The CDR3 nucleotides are TGTGCCAGTTCTCCCCGGTCTGGAAACACCATATATTTT.